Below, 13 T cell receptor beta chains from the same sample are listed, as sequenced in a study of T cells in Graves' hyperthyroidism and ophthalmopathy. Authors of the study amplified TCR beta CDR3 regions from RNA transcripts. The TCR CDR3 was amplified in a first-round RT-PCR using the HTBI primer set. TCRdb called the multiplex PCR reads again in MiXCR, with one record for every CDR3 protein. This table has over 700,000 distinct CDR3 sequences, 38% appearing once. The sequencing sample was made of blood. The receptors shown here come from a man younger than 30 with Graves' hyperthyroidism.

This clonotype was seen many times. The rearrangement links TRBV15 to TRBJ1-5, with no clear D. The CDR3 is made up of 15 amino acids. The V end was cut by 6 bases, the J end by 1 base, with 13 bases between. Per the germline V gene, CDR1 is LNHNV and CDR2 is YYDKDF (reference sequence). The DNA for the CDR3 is TGTGCCACCAGAGACGGTCCGGAGAGCAATCAGCCCCAGCATTTT. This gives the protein CATRDGPESNQPQHF.

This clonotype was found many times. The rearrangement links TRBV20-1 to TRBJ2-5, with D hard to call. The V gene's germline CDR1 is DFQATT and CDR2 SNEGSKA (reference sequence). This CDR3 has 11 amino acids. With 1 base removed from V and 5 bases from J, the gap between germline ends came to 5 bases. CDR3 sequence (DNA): TGCAGTGCTAGAGTTCGCGAGACCCAGTACTTC. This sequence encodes CSARVRETQYF.

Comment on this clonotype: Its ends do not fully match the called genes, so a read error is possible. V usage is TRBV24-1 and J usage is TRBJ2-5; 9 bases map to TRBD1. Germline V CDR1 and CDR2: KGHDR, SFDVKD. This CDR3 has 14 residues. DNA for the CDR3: TGTGCCAGCAGTGATTCGACAGGGGGAGAGACCCAGTACTTC. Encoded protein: CASSDSTGGETQYF.

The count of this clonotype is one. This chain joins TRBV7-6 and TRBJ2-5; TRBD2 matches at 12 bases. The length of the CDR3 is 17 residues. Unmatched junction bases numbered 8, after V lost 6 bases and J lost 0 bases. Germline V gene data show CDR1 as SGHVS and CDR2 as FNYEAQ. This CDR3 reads CASRGFRTSGNQETQYF. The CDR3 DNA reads TGTGCCAGCAGAGGCTTCAGGACTAGCGGGAACCAAGAGACCCAGTACTTC.

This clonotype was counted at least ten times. The CDR3 loop is CSAHGANVLTF. CDR3 DNA sequence: TGCAGTGCTCACGGGGCCAACGTCCTGACTTTC. V and J are TRBV20-1 and TRBJ2-6; D ambiguous. Trimming left V 5 bases short and J 4 bases short, with 3 bases between. Germline loops: CDR1 DFQATT, CDR2 SNEGSKA (reference sequence). The CDR3 is 11 residues long.

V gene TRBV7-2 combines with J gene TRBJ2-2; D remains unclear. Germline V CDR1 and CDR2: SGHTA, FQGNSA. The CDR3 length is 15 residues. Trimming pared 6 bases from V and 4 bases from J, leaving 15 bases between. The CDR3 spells CASSSPSQPTGELFF. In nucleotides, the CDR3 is TGTGCCAGCAGTTCCCCCTCGCAGCCCACCGGGGAGCTGTTTTTT.

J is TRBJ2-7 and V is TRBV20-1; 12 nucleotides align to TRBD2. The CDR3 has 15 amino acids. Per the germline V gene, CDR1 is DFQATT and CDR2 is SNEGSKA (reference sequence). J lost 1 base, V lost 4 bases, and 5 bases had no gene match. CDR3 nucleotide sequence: TGCAGTGCTAACCTCGGACTAGCGGGATCCTACGAGCAGTACTTC. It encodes CSANLGLAGSYEQYF.

In nucleotides, the CDR3 is TGTGCCATCAGTGAAGTGGGCAGGGTGCATGCTTTCTTT. Protein product: CAISEVGRVHAFF. The chain couples TRBV10-3 to TRBJ1-1; possible D gene TRBD1, 5 bases. V shed 3 bases and J shed 11 bases, with 16 bases lying between them. Germline assignment: CDR1 ENHRY and CDR2 SYGVKD. This CDR3 is 13 amino acids long.

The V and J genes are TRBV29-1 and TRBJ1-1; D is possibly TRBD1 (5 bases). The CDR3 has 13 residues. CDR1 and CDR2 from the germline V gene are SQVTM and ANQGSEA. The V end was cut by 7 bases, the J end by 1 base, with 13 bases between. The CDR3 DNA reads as TGCAGCGGCGGGGGGGGATCGAACACTGAAGCTTTCTTT. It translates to CSGGGGSNTEAFF.

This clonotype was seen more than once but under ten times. The CDR3 nucleotides are TGTGCCAGCAGGATTCCGGGACAGGGAAATTCACCCCTCCACTTT. Encoded protein: CASRIPGQGNSPLHF. This chain uses TRBV11-2 with TRBJ1-6; 9 bases agree with TRBD1. J gave up 7 bases and V 6 bases, and 7 bases lay outside the gene matches. The CDR3 totals 15 residues. Germline V CDR1 and CDR2: SGHAT, FQNNGV. The whole variable domain, filled in from reference TRBV11-2 and TRBJ1-6, reads EAGVAQSPRYKIIEKRQSVAFWCNPISGHATLYWYQQILGQGPKLLIQFQNNGVVDDSQLPKDRFSAERLKGVDSTLKIQPAKLEDSAVYLCASRIPGQGNSPLHFGNGTRLTVT.

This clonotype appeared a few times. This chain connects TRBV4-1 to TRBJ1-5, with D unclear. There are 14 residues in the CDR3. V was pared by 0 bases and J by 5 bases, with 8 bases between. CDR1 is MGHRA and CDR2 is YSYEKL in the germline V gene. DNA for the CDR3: TGCGCCAGCAGCCAAGATGTCGGTTATCAGCCCCAGCATTTT. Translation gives CASSQDVGYQPQHF.

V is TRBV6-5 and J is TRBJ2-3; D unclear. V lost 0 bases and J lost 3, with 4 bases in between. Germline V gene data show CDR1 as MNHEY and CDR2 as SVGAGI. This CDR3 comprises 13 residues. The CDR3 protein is CASSYSTTDTQYF. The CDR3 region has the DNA TGTGCCAGCAGTTACTCGACAACAGATACGCAGTATTTT.

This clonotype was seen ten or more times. The CDR3 coding sequence is TGTGCCAGCAGCTCGATCCGTTGGGAGCTGTTTTTT. It yields the protein CASSSIRWELFF. This rearrangement joins TRBV11-2 to TRBJ2-2; D unclear. CDR3 length equals 12 residues. Germline CDR1 reads SGHAT; CDR2 reads FQNNGV. V lost 4 bases and J 9 bases, leaving 9 bases between the germline ends. Full variable domain (outside the CDR3, taken from reference TRBV11-2 and TRBJ2-2): EAGVAQSPRYKIIEKRQSVAFWCNPISGHATLYWYQQILGQGPKLLIQFQNNGVVDDSQLPKDRFSAERLKGVDSTLKIQPAKLEDSAVYLCASSSIRWELFFGEGSRLTVL.